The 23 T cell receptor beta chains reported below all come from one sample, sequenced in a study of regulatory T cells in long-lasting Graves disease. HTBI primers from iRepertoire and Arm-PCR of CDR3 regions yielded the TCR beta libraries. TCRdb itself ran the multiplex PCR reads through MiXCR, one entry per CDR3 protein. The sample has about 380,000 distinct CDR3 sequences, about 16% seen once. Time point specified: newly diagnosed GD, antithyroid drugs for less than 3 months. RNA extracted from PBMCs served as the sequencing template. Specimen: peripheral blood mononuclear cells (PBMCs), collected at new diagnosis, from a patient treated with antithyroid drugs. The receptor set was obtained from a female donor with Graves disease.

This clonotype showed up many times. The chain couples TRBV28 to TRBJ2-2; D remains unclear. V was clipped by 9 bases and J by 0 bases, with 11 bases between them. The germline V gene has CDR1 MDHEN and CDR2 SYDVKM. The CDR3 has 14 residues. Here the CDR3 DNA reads TGTGCCAGTCAGGTTGAATCGAACACCGGGGAGCTGTTTTTT. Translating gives CASQVESNTGELFF.

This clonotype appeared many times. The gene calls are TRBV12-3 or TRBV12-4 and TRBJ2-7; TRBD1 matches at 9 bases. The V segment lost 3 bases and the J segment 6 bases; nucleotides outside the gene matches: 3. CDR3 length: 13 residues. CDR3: CASSFNRGLEQYF. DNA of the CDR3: TGTGCCAGCAGTTTCAACAGGGGGCTCGAGCAGTACTTC.

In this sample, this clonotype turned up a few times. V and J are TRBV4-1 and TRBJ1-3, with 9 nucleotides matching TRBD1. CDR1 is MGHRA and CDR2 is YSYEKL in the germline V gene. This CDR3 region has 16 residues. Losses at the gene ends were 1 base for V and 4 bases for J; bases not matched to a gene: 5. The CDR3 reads CASSQGGQGRGNTIYF. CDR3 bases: TGCGCCAGCAGCCAAGGGGGACAGGGTAGAGGAAACACCATATATTTT.

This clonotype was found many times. The CDR3 reads CASSPSTGGNEQYF. CDR3 nucleotide sequence: TGTGCCAGCTCACCAAGCACAGGGGGCAACGAGCAGTACTTC. The rearrangement links TRBV18 to TRBJ2-7; TRBD1 agrees at 9 bases. CDR3 size: 14 residues. Germline V gene lookup returns CDR1 KGHSH and CDR2 LQKENI. V shed 2 bases, J shed 5 bases, and the junction held 4 bases outside the gene matches.

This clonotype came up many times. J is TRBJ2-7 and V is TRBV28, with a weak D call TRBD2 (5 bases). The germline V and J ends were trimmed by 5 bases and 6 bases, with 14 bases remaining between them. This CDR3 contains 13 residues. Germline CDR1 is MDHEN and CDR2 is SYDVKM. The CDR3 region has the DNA TGTGCCAGCAGTACCACGTATAGCGTCGAGCAGTACTTC. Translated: CASSTTYSVEQYF.

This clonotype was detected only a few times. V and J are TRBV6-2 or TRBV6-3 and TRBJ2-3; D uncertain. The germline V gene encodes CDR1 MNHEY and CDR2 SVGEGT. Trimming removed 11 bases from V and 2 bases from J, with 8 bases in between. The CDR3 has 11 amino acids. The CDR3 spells CACANTDTQYF. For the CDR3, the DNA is TGTGCCTGCGCAAACACAGATACGCAGTATTTT.

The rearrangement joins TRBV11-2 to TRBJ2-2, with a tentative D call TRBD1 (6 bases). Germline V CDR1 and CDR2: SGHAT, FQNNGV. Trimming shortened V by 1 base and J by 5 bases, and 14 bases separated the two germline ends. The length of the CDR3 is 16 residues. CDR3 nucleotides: TGTGCCAGCAGCTTAGTCCGGGACACCCCTACCGGGGAGCTGTTTTTT. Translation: CASSLVRDTPTGELFF.

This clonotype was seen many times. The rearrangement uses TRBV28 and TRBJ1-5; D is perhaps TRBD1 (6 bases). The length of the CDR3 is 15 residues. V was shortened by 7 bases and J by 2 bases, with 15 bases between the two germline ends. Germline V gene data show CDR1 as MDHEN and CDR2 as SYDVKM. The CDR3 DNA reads TGTGCCAGCACCCGAGGGGGGGCCGGCAATCAGCCCCAGCATTTT. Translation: CASTRGGAGNQPQHF.

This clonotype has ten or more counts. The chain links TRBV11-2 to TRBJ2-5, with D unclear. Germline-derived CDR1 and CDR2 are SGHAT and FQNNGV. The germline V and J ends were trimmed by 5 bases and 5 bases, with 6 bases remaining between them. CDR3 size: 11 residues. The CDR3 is CASSGDETQYF. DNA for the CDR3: TGTGCCAGCAGCGGTGATGAGACCCAGTACTTC.

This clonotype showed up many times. The CDR3 DNA reads as TGTGCCAGCAGCTTAGTTTTGTATAATGTGCAGGGGGATATCGACGAGCAGTACTTC. Amino acids: CASSLVLYNVQGDIDEQYF. The chain couples TRBV7-8 to TRBJ2-7, with 7 nucleotides matching TRBD1. The CDR3 covers 19 residues. The V and J ends lost 1 base and 5 bases, in that order; junction bases with no gene match: 20. Germline V lookup: CDR1 SGHVS, CDR2 FQNEAQ.

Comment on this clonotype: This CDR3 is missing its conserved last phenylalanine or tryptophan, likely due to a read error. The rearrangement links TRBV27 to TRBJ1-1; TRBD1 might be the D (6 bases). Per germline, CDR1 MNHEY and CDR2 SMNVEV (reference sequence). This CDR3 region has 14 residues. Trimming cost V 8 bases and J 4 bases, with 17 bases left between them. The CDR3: CASHSSGGPTEAFL. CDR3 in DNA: TGTGCCAGCCATTCCTCCGGGGGGCCCACTGAAGCTTTCCTT.

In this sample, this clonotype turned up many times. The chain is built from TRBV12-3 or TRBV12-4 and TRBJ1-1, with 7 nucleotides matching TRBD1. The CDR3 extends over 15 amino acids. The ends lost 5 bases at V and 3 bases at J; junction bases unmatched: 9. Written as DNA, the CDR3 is TGTGCCAGCAGTCCCTGGACAGGTGGGGACACTGAAGCTTTCTTT. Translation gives CASSPWTGGDTEAFF.

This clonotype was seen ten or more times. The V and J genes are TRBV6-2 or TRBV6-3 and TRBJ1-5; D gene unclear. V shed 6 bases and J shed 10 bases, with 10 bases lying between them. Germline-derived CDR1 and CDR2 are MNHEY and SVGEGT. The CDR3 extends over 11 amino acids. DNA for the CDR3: TGTGCCAGCAGGGTTGAGCAACCCCAGCATTTT. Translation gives CASRVEQPQHF.

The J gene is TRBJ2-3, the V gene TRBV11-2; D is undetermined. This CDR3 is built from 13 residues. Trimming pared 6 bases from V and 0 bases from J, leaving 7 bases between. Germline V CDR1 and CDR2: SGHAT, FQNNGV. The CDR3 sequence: CASRQNSTDTQYF. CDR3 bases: TGTGCCAGCAGGCAAAATAGCACAGATACGCAGTATTTT.

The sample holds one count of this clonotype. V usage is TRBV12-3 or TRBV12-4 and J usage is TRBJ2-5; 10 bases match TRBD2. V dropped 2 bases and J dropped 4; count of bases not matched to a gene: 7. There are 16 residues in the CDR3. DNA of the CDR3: TGTGCCAGCAGTTTACGAGCGGGGGGGCAATCAGAGACCCAGTACTTC. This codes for CASSLRAGGQSETQYF.

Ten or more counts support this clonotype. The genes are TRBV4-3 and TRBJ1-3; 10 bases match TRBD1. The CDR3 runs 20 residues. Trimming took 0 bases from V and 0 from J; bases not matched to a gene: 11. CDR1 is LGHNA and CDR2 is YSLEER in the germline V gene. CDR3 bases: TGCGCCAGCAGCCAAGATCTTCCGACAGGGGGCGCGAGCTCTGGAAACACCATATATTTT. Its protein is CASSQDLPTGGASSGNTIYF.

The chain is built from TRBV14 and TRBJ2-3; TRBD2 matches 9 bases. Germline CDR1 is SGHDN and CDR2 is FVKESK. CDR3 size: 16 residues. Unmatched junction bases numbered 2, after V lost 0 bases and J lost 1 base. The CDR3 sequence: CASSQDKREGTDTQYF. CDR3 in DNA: TGTGCCAGCAGCCAAGATAAGCGGGAGGGCACAGATACGCAGTATTTT.

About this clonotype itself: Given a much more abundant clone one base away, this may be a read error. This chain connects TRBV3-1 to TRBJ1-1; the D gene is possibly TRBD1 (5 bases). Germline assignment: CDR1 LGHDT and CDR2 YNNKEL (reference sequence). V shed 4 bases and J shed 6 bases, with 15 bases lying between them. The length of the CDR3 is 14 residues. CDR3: CASSRGRALAEAFF. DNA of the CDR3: TGTGCCAGCAGCCGGGGCAGGGCCTTGGCTGAAGCTTTCTTT.

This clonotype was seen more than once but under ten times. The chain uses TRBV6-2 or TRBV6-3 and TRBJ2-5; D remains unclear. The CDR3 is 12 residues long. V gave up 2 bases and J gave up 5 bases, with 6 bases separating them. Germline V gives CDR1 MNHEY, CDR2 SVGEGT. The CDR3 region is CASSYVEETQYF. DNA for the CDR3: TGTGCCAGCAGTTACGTGGAGGAGACCCAGTACTTC.

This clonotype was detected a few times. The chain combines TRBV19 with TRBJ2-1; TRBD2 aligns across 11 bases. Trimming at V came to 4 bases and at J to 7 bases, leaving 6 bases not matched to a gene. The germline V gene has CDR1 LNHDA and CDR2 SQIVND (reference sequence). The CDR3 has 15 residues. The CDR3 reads CASSTIAGGGNEQFF. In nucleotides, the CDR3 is TGTGCCAGTAGTACAATAGCGGGGGGGGGGAATGAGCAGTTCTTC.

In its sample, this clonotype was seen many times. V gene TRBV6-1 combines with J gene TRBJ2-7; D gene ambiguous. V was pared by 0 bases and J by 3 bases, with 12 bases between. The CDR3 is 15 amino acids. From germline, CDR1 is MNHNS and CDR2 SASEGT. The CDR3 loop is CASSEAELTVYEQYF. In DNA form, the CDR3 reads TGTGCCAGCAGTGAAGCCGAATTAACGGTCTACGAGCAGTACTTC.

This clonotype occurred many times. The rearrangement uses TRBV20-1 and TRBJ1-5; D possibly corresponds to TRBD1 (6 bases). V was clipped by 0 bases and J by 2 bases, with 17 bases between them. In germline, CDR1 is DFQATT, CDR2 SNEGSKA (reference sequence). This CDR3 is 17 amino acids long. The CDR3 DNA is TGCAGTGCTAGAGATCTGGACAGCTTGTACGGCAATCAGCCCCAGCATTTT. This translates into CSARDLDSLYGNQPQHF.

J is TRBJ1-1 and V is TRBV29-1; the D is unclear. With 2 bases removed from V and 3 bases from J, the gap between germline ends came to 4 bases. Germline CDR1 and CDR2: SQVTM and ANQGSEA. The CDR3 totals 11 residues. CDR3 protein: CSVERHTEAFF. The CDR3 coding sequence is TGCAGCGTTGAAAGGCACACTGAAGCTTTCTTT.